Listed here is a single TCR beta chain. Its target is unknown. Each CDR3 protein gets one entry after TCRdb re-called the reads with MiXCR. The table records approximately 1,000,000 distinct CDR3 sequences, roughly 31% of them present only once. These data originate in a study of T cell repertoires in cytomegalovirus infection. Germline V gives CDR1 SGHNT, CDR2 YYREEE (reference sequence). CDR3 length equals 14 residues. The V end was cut by 4 bases, the J end by 6 bases, with 16 bases between. Specimen: cultured CD8+ T cells from PBMCs, collected from culture after CMV antigen stimulation. The gene calls are TRBV5-4 and TRBJ1-1; D is undetermined. The receptor's source is a human donor in good health (CMV status not recorded). Some clones in this sample may be carry-over from other donors' samples. The chain's CDR3 is CASSTSGPHPEAFF. CDR3 coding DNA: TGTGCCAGCAGCACCTCCGGGCCTCACCCTGAAGCTTTCTTT.